Each of the 23 T cell receptor beta chains below was sequenced from the same sample in a study of neurological immune-mediated disorders. Time point here: technical triplicate 1. In TCRdb, the 5' RACE reads were re-called with MiXCR into one record per CDR3 protein. The table includes about 38,000 distinct CDR3 sequences, more than 9.5% detected once. Sequencing was performed on PBMCs. These receptors came from a man aged 60-69 years with HTLV-1-associated myelopathy (HAM/TSP).

At least ten counts were recorded for this clonotype. This chain joins TRBV9 and TRBJ2-5; D is uncertain. The CDR3 sequence is 14 residues long. The V and J ends lost 3 bases and 2 bases respectively, with 11 bases between them. Germline V gene lookup returns CDR1 SGDLS and CDR2 YYNGEE. CDR3 in DNA: TGTGCCAGCAGCGAAGACCCCCGACAAGAGACCCAGTACTTC. Protein sequence: CASSEDPRQETQYF. Full variable domain (rest looked up from reference TRBV9 and TRBJ2-5): DSGVTQTPKHLITATGQRVTLRCSPRSGDLSVYWYQQSLDQGLQFLIQYYNGEERAKGNILERFSAQQFPDLHSELNLSSLELGDSALYFCASSEDPRQETQYFGPGTRLLVL.

The chain joins TRBV19 to TRBJ2-1; the D is unclear. This CDR3 is built from 12 residues. The germline V gene encodes CDR1 LNHDA and CDR2 SQIVND (reference sequence). V shed 7 bases and J shed 0 bases, with 4 bases lying between them. As DNA, the CDR3 is TGTGCCAGTAAGGGCTCCTACAATGAGCAGTTCTTC. This translates into CASKGSYNEQFF. Combining the CDR3 with reference TRBV19 and TRBJ2-1 gives the whole variable domain DGGITQSPKYLFRKEGQNVTLSCEQNLNHDAMYWYRQDPGQGLRLIYYSQIVNDFQKGDIAEGYSVSREKKESFPLTVTSAQKNPTAFYLCASKGSYNEQFFGPGTRLTVL.

This clonotype occurred many times. The rearrangement links TRBV28 to TRBJ2-3; 8 bases fit TRBD2. The CDR3 covers 21 residues. The germline V gene has CDR1 MDHEN and CDR2 SYDVKM. Unmatched junction bases numbered 24, after V lost 3 bases and J lost 4 bases. The CDR3 here is CASSLALGPARSGSPPDTQYF. DNA for the CDR3: TGTGCCAGCAGTTTGGCCCTGGGGCCAGCGCGAAGCGGGAGCCCCCCAGATACGCAGTATTTT. Full variable domain (missing parts from reference TRBV28 and TRBJ2-3): DVKVTQSSRYLVKRTGEKVFLECVQDMDHENMFWYRQDPGLGLRLIYFSYDVKMKEKGDIPEGYSVSREKKERFSLILESASTNQTSMYLCASSLALGPARSGSPPDTQYFGPGTRLTVL.

Many counts were recorded for this clonotype. The CDR3 here is CSVGPGASGYTF. The CDR3 DNA sequence: TGCAGCGTGGGCCCAGGCGCTAGTGGCTACACCTTC. This chain uses TRBV29-1 with TRBJ1-2; D unresolved. The ends were cut back, 6 bases at V and 7 bases at J, with 15 bases in the middle. CDR3 size: 12 residues. Per germline, CDR1 SQVTM and CDR2 ANQGSEA.

The table lists this clonotype with many counts. This chain joins TRBV7-8 and TRBJ2-1; possibly TRBD1 for D (6 bases). The CDR3 loop spans 13 amino acids. Trimming took 7 bases from V and 4 from J, leaving 11 bases between them. In germline, CDR1 is SGHVS, CDR2 FQNEAQ. The chain's CDR3 is CASIDRFYNEQFF. In DNA, the CDR3 is TGTGCCAGCATTGACAGGTTTTACAATGAGCAGTTCTTC. Looking up the rest from reference TRBV7-8 and TRBJ2-1 gives the full variable domain: GAGVSQSPRYKVAKRGQDVALRCDPISGHVSLFWYQQALGQGPEFLTYFQNEAQLDKSGLPSDRFFAERPEGSVSTLKIQRTQQEDSAVYLCASIDRFYNEQFFGPGTRLTVL.

This clonotype was picked up many times. The chain has TRBV20-1 and TRBJ2-1, with D unresolved. Trimming pared 0 bases from V and 6 bases from J, leaving 6 bases between. Germline loops: CDR1 DFQATT, CDR2 SNEGSKA (reference sequence). The CDR3 covers 12 residues. The CDR3 DNA reads as TGCAGTGCTAGAGAGCAGGTCAATGAGCAGTTCTTC. It is translated as CSAREQVNEQFF.

This clonotype has ten or more counts. The chain combines TRBV5-1 with TRBJ2-1; 10 nucleotides match TRBD1. Looked up from germline, CDR1 is SGHRS and CDR2 is YFSETQ. V dropped 0 bases and J dropped 5; count of bases not matched to a gene: 5. The CDR3 loop spans 16 amino acids. CDR3 amino acids: CASSLGQGARDNEQFF. Written as DNA, the CDR3 is TGCGCCAGCAGCTTGGGACAGGGGGCGCGGGACAATGAGCAGTTCTTC.

This clonotype showed up many times. The V and J genes are TRBV2 and TRBJ1-5; possible D gene TRBD1, 6 bases. The V end was cut by 6 bases, the J end by 8 bases, with 20 bases between. Germline CDR1 reads SNHLY; CDR2 reads FYNNEI. The CDR3 runs to 15 residues. CDR3 amino acids: CASSGTPGAREPQHF. The CDR3 DNA reads as TGTGCCAGCAGCGGAACACCGGGGGCTCGGGAGCCCCAGCATTTT. The whole variable domain, filled in from reference TRBV2 and TRBJ1-5, reads EPEVTQTPSHQVTQMGQEVILRCVPISNHLYFYWYRQILGQKVEFLVSFYNNEISEKSEIFDDQFSVERPDGSNFTLKIRSTKLEDSAMYFCASSGTPGAREPQHFGDGTRLSIL.

Many counts were recorded for this clonotype. The chain has TRBV27 and TRBJ2-1, with D tentatively TRBD1 or TRBD2 (5 bases each). The CDR3 extends over 19 amino acids. Trimming cost V 4 bases and J 2 bases, with 24 bases left between them. Germline CDR1 MNHEY, CDR2 SMNVEV (reference sequence). The CDR3 sequence is CASSSQTMGRWEPYNEQFF. The CDR3 nucleotides are TGTGCCAGCAGTTCGCAAACTATGGGACGCTGGGAACCCTACAATGAGCAGTTCTTC.

This clonotype was seen repeatedly, ten times or more. V is TRBV27 and J is TRBJ2-2; 9 bases agree with TRBD1. Germline CDR1 MNHEY, CDR2 SMNVEV (reference sequence). The CDR3 has 15 amino acids. V was clipped by 5 bases and J by 2 bases; unmatched bases: 3. CDR3 residues: CASSPGQGNTGELFF. The CDR3 DNA sequence: TGTGCCAGCAGTCCGGGACAGGGAAACACCGGGGAGCTGTTTTTT.

This clonotype was counted at least ten times. The rearrangement links TRBV6-2 or TRBV6-3 to TRBJ2-2; D remains unclear. Trimming shortened V by 1 base and J by 1 base, and 4 bases separated the two germline ends. This CDR3 has 14 amino acids. CDR1 is MNHEY, CDR2 SVGEGT, per germline. The CDR3 spells CASSYWGNTGELFF. In nucleotides, the CDR3 is TGTGCCAGCAGTTACTGGGGGAACACCGGGGAGCTGTTTTTT.

The chain couples TRBV27 to TRBJ1-2, with 8 bases fitting TRBD1. V lost 5 bases and J lost 4; bases outside the gene matches: 6. Looked up from germline, CDR1 is MNHEY and CDR2 is SMNVEV (reference sequence). CDR3 length: 14 residues. This chain's CDR3 is CASSPSGQAYGYTF. The CDR3 region has the DNA TGTGCCAGCAGTCCCTCGGGACAGGCCTATGGCTACACCTTC.

This clonotype was recorded many times. The V and J genes are TRBV4-1 and TRBJ1-1; tentatively, D is TRBD1 (5 bases). CDR1 and CDR2 (germline): MGHRA, YSYEKL. This CDR3 region has 13 residues. V lost 0 bases, J lost 11 bases, and 13 bases lay in between. The CDR3, as DNA: TGCGCCAGCAGCCAAGAAAGAAGGGACGGGGCTTTCTTT. This codes for CASSQERRDGAFF.

This clonotype was seen at least ten times. The chain joins TRBV3-1 to TRBJ1-1, with D hard to call. Germline loops: CDR1 LGHDT, CDR2 YNNKEL (reference sequence). This CDR3 has 13 amino acids. The V and J ends lost 4 bases and 1 base respectively, with 7 bases between them. The CDR3 DNA follows: TGTGCCAGCAGCCCTGCCTCGAACACTGAAGCTTTCTTT. Its protein product is CASSPASNTEAFF.

On this clonotype itself: One base away lies a much larger clone, so this may be a sequencing read error. In nucleotides, the CDR3 is TGTGCCAGCAGCCAAGCTTGGGGTCCCGGGGAGCTGTTTTTT. The encoded protein is CASSQAWGPGELFF. The chain combines TRBV3-1 with TRBJ2-2; D unclear. Germline values: CDR1 LGHDT, CDR2 YNNKEL (reference sequence). V shed 1 base and J shed 6 bases, with 9 bases lying between them. The CDR3 totals 14 residues.

This clonotype was recorded many times. The V and J genes are TRBV5-1 and TRBJ2-3, with 10 bases aligning to TRBD2. The V segment lost 4 bases and the J segment 4 bases; nucleotides outside the gene matches: 9. The CDR3 consists of 16 residues. Germline CDR1 SGHRS, CDR2 YFSETQ. Written as DNA, the CDR3 is TGCGCCAGCAGCCCGGGGACTAGCGCGATCCCAGATACGCAGTATTTT. Translated: CASSPGTSAIPDTQYF.

This clonotype appeared many times. CDR3: CASSSPRGERESGANVLTF. CDR3 coding DNA: TGTGCCAGCAGCTCCCCCCGGGGGGAAAGAGAATCTGGGGCCAACGTCCTGACTTTC. V and J are TRBV7-3 and TRBJ2-6; 7 nucleotides match TRBD2. The V and J ends lost 4 bases and 1 base, in that order; junction bases with no gene match: 13. This CDR3 is 19 amino acids long. Germline CDR1 and CDR2: SGHTA and FQGTGA.

This clonotype was picked up many times. The gene calls are TRBV5-1 and TRBJ2-7; possibly TRBD1 for D (6 bases). V gave up 4 bases and J gave up 1 base, with 15 bases separating them. The CDR3 runs to 15 residues. Germline V lookup: CDR1 SGHRS, CDR2 YFSETQ. The CDR3 spells CASSQDRFPSYEQYF. CDR3 nucleotides: TGCGCCAGCAGCCAAGACAGGTTTCCATCCTACGAGCAGTACTTC.

This clonotype came up once. The gene calls are TRBV10-3 and TRBJ2-7, with TRBD1 identical over 12 bases. The CDR3 contains 16 residues. From germline, CDR1 is ENHRY and CDR2 SYGVKD. V lost 7 bases, J lost 7 bases, and 14 bases stayed unmatched. CDR3: CAINPGGDRGRKEQYF. The CDR3 DNA sequence: TGTGCCATCAACCCCGGTGGGGACAGGGGGCGGAAGGAGCAGTACTTC.

Many counts were recorded for this clonotype. The chain carries TRBV3-1 and TRBJ2-1; perhaps TRBD2 as D (6 bases). The CDR3 covers 14 residues. Germline loops: CDR1 LGHDT, CDR2 YNNKEL (reference sequence). Trimming pared 5 bases from V and 13 bases from J, leaving 21 bases between. The CDR3 sequence is CASSARNGGGPQFF. CDR3 DNA sequence: TGTGCCAGCAGCGCCCGGAATGGGGGAGGCCCTCAGTTCTTC.

This clonotype was detected ten times or more. V is TRBV5-1 and J is TRBJ1-6; D unresolved. The CDR3 totals 14 residues. The germline V gene encodes CDR1 SGHRS and CDR2 YFSETQ. V shed 3 bases and J shed 5 bases, with 9 bases lying between them. The CDR3 is CASSSSGNNSPLHF. CDR3 nucleotide sequence: TGCGCCAGCAGCTCGAGCGGGAATAATTCACCCCTCCACTTT.

This clonotype was recorded at least ten times. This chain links TRBV29-1 with TRBJ1-1, with TRBD1 matching over 8 bases. The trim removed 1 base at V and 0 bases at J, leaving 4 bases unmatched. There are 15 residues in the CDR3. Germline CDR1 is SQVTM and CDR2 is ANQGSEA. CDR3 DNA sequence: TGCAGCGTTGAAGCCTTACAGGGGGTGAACACTGAAGCTTTCTTT. Amino acids: CSVEALQGVNTEAFF.

This clonotype was counted at least ten times. The rearrangement uses TRBV24-1 and TRBJ2-3; D tentatively reads TRBD1 or TRBD2 (5 bases each). The CDR3 totals 13 residues. Germline CDR1 reads KGHDR; CDR2 reads SFDVKD. V dropped 9 bases and J dropped 0 bases, with 9 bases sitting between them. The CDR3 loop reads CATSGDSTDTQYF. The CDR3 DNA follows: TGTGCCACCTCCGGGGACAGCACAGATACGCAGTATTTT.